The 8 T cell receptor beta chains below all came from one sample that was sequenced in a study of shared clonotypes between healthy human individuals. Assay: immunoSEQ multiplex PCR; the TCRdb copy retains only in-frame clones and omits some. The sample lists 550,000 to 800,000 clones, 80% to 95% occurring once. Source material: memory CD8+ T cells from PBMCs. Sample subset: CD45RO+ cells pooled with CCR7-negative TemRA cells. Source of these receptors: a man in his late teens or twenties in good health. Some clones in this sample may be carry-over from other donors' samples.

CDR3 nucleotide sequence: TGTGCCACCTCGGGCCTAGCGGGAGGGCCAAGGTTCTTC. Residues: CATSGLAGGPRFF. The J gene is TRBJ2-1, the V gene TRBV6-5, with 12 bases aligning to TRBD2. The CDR3 spans 13 residues. Germline V gives CDR1 MNHEY, CDR2 SVGAGI. Trimming removed 10 bases from V and 15 bases from J; junction bases left unmatched: 13.

The chain uses TRBV11-2 and TRBJ1-5, with D possibly TRBD1 on 5 matching bases. V was shortened by 4 bases and J by 8 bases, with 9 bases between the two germline ends. The CDR3 has 12 amino acids. The V gene's germline CDR1 is SGHAT and CDR2 FQNNGV. The CDR3, as DNA: TGTGCCAGCAGCTCCCCGACAGAGCCCCAGCATTTT. Its protein is CASSSPTEPQHF.

This chain connects TRBV4-2 to TRBJ2-7; 8 positions match TRBD2. CDR1 is LGHNA, CDR2 YNFKEQ, per germline. This CDR3 contains 16 residues. V shed 0 bases and J 3 bases; nucleotides not matched to a gene: 7. The DNA for the CDR3 is TGTGCCAGCAGCCAAGAGCCCCTGACTAGCGACTACGAGCAGTACTTC. This gives the protein CASSQEPLTSDYEQYF.

The chain links TRBV29-1 to TRBJ2-2; no definite D call. With 0 bases removed from V and 4 bases from J, the gap between germline ends came to 6 bases. CDR1 and CDR2 (germline): SQVTM, ANQGSEA. The CDR3 totals 13 residues. This chain's CDR3 is CSVEDQPTGELFF. The DNA for the CDR3 is TGCAGCGTTGAAGACCAGCCCACCGGGGAGCTGTTTTTT.

The chain recombines TRBV4-2 with TRBJ1-2; 7 bases align to TRBD1. CDR1 is LGHNA and CDR2 is YNFKEQ in the germline V gene. The CDR3 loop spans 15 amino acids. Trimming at V came to 0 bases and at J to 4 bases, leaving 5 bases not matched to a gene. The CDR3 coding sequence is TGTGCCAGCAGCCAAGAGAGGACAGGCCCCTATGGCTACACCTTC. Protein: CASSQERTGPYGYTF.

The chain joins TRBV7-7 to TRBJ2-1; D is perhaps TRBD1 or TRBD2 (6 bases each). Trimming left V 1 base short and J 6 bases short, with 16 bases between. Germline V gene lookup returns CDR1 SSHAT and CDR2 FNYEAQ (reference sequence). The CDR3 runs 16 residues. The CDR3 reads CASSLGGRGPLNEQFF. The CDR3, as DNA: TGTGCCAGCAGCTTAGGGGGACGGGGGCCCCTCAATGAGCAGTTCTTC.

The rearrangement uses TRBV9 and TRBJ1-1, with D maybe TRBD1 (5 bases). Per the germline V gene, CDR1 is SGDLS and CDR2 is YYNGEE. The V end was cut by 2 bases, the J end by 8 bases, with 13 bases between. The CDR3 is 13 amino acids. Written as DNA, the CDR3 is TGTGCCAGCAGCGTCGGACGGCAGGGCGAAGCTTTCTTT. As protein: CASSVGRQGEAFF.

V is TRBV4-2 and J is TRBJ2-7; D gene ambiguous. Deletions cut 1 base from V and 0 bases from J, with 7 bases between. Per the germline V gene, CDR1 is LGHNA and CDR2 is YNFKEQ. This CDR3 is built from 14 residues. The CDR3 sequence is CASSQGPASYEQYF. In DNA form, the CDR3 reads TGTGCCAGCAGCCAAGGTCCGGCCTCCTACGAGCAGTACTTC.